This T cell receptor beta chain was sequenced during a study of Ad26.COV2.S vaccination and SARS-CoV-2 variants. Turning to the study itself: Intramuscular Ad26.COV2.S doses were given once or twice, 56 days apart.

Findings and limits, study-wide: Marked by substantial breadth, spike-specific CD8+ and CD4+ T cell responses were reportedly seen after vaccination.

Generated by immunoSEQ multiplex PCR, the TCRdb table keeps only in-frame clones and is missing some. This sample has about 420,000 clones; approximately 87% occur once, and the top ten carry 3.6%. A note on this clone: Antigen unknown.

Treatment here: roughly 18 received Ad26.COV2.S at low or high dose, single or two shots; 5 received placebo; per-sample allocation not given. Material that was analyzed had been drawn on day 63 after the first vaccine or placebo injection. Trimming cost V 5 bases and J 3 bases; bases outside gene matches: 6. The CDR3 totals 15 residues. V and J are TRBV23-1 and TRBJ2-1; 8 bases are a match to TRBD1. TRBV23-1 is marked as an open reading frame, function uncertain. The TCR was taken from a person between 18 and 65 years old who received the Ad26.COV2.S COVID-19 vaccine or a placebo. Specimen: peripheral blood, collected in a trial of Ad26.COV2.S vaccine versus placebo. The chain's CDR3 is CASSKQGENYNEQFF. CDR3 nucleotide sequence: TGCGCCAGCAGTAAACAGGGGGAAAACTACAATGAGCAGTTCTTC.